The clone carrying this T cell receptor (beta chain) was counted at least ten times. With iRepertoire HTBI primers and Arm-PCR of CDR3 regions, TCR beta libraries were built. TCRdb itself ran the multiplex PCR reads through MiXCR, one entry per CDR3 protein. Here the sample spans roughly 500,000 distinct CDR3 sequences, approximately 15% being singletons. These data originate in a study of regulatory T cells in long-lasting Graves disease. Time point noted: newly diagnosed GD, antithyroid drugs for less than 3 months. PBMCs were the source of the RNA used for TCR sequencing. The CDR3 runs to 12 residues. Trimming shortened V by 4 bases and J by 7 bases, and 8 bases separated the two germline ends. The germline CDR1 and CDR2 sequences are SEHNR and FQNEAQ (reference sequence). These data were also reused for a study on T cells in Graves' hyperthyroidism and ophthalmopathy. That report adds: The model foresaw ophthalmopathy a median around 6 months prior to onset.

The chain is built from TRBV7-9 and TRBJ2-1, with D possibly matching TRBD2 (5 bases). The specimen was peripheral blood mononuclear cells (PBMCs), collected at new diagnosis, from a patient treated with antithyroid drugs. The TCR comes from a woman aged 45-65 years with Graves disease. The CDR3 sequence is CASSSEGNEQFF. CDR3 nucleotide sequence: TGTGCCAGCAGCTCTGAGGGTAATGAGCAGTTCTTC.